This TCR beta chain emerged from a study of blood T cell repertoires in COVID-19. Sequencing used immunoSEQ multiplex PCR; TCRdb keeps in-frame clones, though not all of them. The sample holds about 300,000 clones; 85% to 90% are singletons and the top ten take 1.8%. This TCR derives from a woman aged 25 to 39 with COVID-19, enrolled during active disease. Sequenced sample: peripheral blood.

CDR3 sequence (DNA): TGTGCCACACGACGGGAAGGTAACTATGGCTACACCTTC. It translates to CATRREGNYGYTF. The chain recombines TRBV19 with TRBJ1-2; D is ambiguous. The CDR3 covers 13 residues. V was clipped by 10 bases and J by 1 base, with 13 bases between them. Germline V gene sequence: CDR1 LNHDA, CDR2 SQIVND (reference sequence).